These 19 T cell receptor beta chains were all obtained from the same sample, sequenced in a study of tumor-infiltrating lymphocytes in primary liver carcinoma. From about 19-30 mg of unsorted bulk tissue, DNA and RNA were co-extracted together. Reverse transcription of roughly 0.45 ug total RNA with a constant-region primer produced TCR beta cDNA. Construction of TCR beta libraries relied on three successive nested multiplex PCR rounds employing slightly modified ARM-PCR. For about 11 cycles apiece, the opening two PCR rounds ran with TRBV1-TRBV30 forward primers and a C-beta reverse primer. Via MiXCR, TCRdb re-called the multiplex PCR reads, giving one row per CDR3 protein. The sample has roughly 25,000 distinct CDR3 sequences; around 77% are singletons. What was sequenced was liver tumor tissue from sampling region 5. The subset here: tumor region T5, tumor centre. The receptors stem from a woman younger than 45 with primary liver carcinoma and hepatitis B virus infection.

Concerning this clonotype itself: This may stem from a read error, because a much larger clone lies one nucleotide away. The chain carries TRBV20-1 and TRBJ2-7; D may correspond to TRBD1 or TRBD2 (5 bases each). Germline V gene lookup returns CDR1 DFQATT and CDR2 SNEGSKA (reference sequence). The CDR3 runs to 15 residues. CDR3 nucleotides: TGCAGTACTAGGATGGTTGGGGGTCCCTTCTACGAGCAGTACTTC. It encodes CSTRMVGGPFYEQYF.

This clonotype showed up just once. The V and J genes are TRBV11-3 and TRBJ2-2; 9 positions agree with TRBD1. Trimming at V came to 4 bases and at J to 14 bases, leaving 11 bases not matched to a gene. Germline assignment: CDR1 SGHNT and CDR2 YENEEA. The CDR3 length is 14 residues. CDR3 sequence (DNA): TGTGCCAGCAGCTCCTACAGGGGGCCTGGGGGACTGTTTTTT. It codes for CASSSYRGPGGLFF. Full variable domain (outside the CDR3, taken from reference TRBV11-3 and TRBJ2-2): EAGVVQSPRYKIIEKKQPVAFWCNPISGHNTLYWYLQNLGQGPELLIRYENEEAVDDSQLPKDRFSAERLKGVDSTLKIQPAELGDSAVYLCASSSYRGPGGLFFGEGSRLTVL.

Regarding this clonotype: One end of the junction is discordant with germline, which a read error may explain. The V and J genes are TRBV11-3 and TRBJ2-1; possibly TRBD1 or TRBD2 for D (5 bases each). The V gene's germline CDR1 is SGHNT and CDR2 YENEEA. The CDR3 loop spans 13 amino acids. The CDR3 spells CASSSEGNNEQFF. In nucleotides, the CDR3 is TGTGCTAGCAGCTCAGAGGGGAACAATGAGCAGTTCTTC.

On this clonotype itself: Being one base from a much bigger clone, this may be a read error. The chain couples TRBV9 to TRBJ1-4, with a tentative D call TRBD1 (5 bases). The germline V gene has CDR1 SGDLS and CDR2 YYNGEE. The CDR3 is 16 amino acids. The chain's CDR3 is CANSPVLGATNEKLFF. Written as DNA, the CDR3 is TGTGCCAACAGCCCTGTCCTGGGGGCAACTAATGAAAAACTGTTTTTT.

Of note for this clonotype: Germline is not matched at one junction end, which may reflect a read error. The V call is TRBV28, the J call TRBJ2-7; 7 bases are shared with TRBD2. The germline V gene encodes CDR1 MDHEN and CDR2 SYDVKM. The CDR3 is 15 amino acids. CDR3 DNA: TGTGCCAGCAGTCTTACCGGGAGGTTTACCTACGAGCAGCACTTC. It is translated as CASSLTGRFTYEQHF.

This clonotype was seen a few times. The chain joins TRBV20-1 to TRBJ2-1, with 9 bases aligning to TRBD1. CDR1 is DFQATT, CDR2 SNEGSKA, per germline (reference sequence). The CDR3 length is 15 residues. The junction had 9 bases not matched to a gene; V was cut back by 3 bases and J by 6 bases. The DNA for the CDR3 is TGCAGTGCTAGGTCCTCGACAGGGGGAACCAATGAGCAGTTCTTC. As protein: CSARSSTGGTNEQFF.

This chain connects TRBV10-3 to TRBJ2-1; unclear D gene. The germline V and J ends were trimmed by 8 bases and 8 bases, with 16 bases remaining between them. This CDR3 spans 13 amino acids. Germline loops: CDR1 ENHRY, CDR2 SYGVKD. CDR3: CAIGPATRDEQFF. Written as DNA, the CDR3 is TGTGCCATCGGTCCCGCGACCCGGGATGAGCAGTTCTTC.

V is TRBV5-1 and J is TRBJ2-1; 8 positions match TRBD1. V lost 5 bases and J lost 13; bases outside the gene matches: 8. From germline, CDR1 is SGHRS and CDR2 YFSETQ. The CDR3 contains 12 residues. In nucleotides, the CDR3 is TGCGCCAGCAGGGCCGGACAGGGTGAACAGTTCTTC. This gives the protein CASRAGQGEQFF.

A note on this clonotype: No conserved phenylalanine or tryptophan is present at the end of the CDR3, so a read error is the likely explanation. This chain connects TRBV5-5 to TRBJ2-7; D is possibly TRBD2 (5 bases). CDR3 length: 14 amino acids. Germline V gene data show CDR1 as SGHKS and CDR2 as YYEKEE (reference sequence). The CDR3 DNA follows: TGTCCCAGCAGCATCGAACAGACTATCTACGAGCAGTACTCC. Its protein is CPSSIEQTIYEQYS.

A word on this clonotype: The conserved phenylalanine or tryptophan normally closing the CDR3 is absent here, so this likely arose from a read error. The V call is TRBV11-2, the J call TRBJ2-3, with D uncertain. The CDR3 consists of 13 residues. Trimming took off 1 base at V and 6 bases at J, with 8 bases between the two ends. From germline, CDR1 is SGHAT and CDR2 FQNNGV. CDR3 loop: CASSLVNTDTQYI. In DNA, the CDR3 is TGTGCCAGCAGCTTAGTAAACACCGATACGCAGTATATT.

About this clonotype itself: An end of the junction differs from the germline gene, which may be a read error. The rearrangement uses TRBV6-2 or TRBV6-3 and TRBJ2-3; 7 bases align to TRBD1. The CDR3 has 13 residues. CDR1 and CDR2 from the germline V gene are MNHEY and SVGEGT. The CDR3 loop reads CASNRGATDTQYF. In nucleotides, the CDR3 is TGTGCCAGCAACAGGGGAGCCACAGATACGCAGTACTTT.

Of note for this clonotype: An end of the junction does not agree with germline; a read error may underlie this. CDR3 coding DNA: TGCGCCAGCAACCAATATGGTCTAGCGAGGGATGAGCAGTTGTTC. Translated, it gives CASNQYGLARDEQLF. This chain connects TRBV4-1 to TRBJ2-1, with D possibly matching TRBD2 (6 bases). The CDR3 has 15 residues. Germline assignment: CDR1 MGHRA and CDR2 YSYEKL.

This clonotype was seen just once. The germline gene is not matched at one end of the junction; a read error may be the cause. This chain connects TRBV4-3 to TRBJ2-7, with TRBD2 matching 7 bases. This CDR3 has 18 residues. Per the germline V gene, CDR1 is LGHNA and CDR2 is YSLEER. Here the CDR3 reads CASNQAVTGGHISCGQYF. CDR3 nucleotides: TGCGCTAGCAACCAAGCTGTGACGGGGGGTCACATTAGCTGCGGGCAGTACTTC.

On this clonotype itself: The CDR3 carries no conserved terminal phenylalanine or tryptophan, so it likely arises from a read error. In DNA, the CDR3 is TGTGCCAGTAACCGACTAGCGGGGGGGGGATATGAGCAGTTCTTA. Amino acid sequence: CASNRLAGGGYEQFL. The V gene is TRBV11-3, the J gene TRBJ2-1; 14 bases match TRBD2. V gave up 9 bases and J gave up 8 bases; unmatched junction bases: 9. Germline CDR1 and CDR2: SGHNT and YENEEA. The CDR3 contains 15 residues.

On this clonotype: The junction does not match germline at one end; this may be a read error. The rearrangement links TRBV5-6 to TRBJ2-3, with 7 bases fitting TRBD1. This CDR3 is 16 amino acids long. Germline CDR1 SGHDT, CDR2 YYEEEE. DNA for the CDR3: TGTGCCAGCAACTGGACCGGGACAGCGAGCACAGATATGCAGTATTTT. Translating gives CASNWTGTASTDMQYF.

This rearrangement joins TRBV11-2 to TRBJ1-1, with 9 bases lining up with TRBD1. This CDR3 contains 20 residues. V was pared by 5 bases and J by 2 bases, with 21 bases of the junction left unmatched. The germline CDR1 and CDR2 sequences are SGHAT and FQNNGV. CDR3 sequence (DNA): TGTGCCAGCAGCGCTCGGCACAGGGGGCGCAAGAGGTGGGATAACACTGAAGCTTTCTTT. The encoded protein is CASSARHRGRKRWDNTEAFF.

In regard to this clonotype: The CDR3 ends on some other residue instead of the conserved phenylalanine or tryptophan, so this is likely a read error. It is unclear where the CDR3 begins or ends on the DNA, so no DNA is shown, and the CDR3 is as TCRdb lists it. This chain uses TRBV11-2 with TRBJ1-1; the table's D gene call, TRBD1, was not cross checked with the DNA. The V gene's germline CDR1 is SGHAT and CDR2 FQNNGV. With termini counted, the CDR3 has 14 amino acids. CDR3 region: CASRYTGGRAEVFS.

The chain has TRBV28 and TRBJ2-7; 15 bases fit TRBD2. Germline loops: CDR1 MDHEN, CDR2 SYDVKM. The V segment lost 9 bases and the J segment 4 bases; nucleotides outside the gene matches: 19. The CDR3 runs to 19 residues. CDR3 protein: CASTPAGTSGGWSLYEQYF. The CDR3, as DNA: TGTGCCAGTACCCCCGCCGGGACTAGCGGGGGGTGGTCCCTTTACGAGCAGTACTTC.

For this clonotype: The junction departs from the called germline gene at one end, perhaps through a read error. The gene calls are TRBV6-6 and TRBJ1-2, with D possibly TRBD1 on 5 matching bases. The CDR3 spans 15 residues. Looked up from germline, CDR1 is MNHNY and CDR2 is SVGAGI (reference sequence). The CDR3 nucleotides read TGTGCCAGCAGTTACTCGGACAAGGCAACCTATGGTTACACCTTC. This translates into CASSYSDKATYGYTF.